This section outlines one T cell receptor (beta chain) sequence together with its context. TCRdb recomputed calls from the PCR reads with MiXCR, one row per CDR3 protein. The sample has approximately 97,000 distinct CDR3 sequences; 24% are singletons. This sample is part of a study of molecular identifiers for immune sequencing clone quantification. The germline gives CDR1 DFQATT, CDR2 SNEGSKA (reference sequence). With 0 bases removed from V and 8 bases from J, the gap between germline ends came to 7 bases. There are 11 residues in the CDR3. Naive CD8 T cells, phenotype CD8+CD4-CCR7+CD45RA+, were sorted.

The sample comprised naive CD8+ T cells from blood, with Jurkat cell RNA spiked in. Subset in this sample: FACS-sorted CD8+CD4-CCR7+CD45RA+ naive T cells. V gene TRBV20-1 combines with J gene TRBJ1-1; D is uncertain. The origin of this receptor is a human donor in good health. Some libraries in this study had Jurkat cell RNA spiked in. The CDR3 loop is CSARDFREAFF. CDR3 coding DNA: TGCAGTGCTAGAGATTTCAGGGAAGCTTTCTTT.